In this sample, the clone carrying this T cell receptor (beta chain) turned up a few times. Its antigen is not identified. The PCR had 60 Vbeta and 13 Jbeta primers. Assay used: immunoSEQ multiplex PCR; TCRdb lists only in-frame clones, some missing. The sample yields around 71,000 clones, less than 75% seen once. The data originate from a study of cytomegalovirus exposure and HLA in healthy donors. The overall study: There were 100 million to 130 million unique TCR beta sequences, drawn from approximately 180 million T cells, in an earlier analysis. Study-level points and caveats: With later analysis, a missense DCLRE1C variant became linked to TCR beta V- and J-gene trimming. Links to common viral pathogens appeared, in a later analysis, for several of the most significant clusters. Most subjects had HLA-A and HLA-B alleles reportedly predicted accurately by TCR beta sequences.

This CDR3 has 13 residues. Germline CDR1 is WSHSY and CDR2 is SAAADI. Trimming cost V 4 bases and J 2 bases, with 7 bases left between them. What was sequenced was PBMCs. This TCR came from a young man in good health and CMV-seropositive. The gene calls are TRBV10-2 and TRBJ2-3, with D hard to call. The CDR3 reads CASSAQNTDTQYF. The CDR3 bases are TGCGCCAGCAGTGCACAGAACACAGATACGCAGTATTTT.